Listed here is a single T cell receptor beta chain. Its antigen is unknown. These data originate in a study of T-cell reconstitution after alpha-beta-depleted transplantation in children. CDR1 SGHDN and CDR2 FVKESK come from the germline V gene. This CDR3 spans 14 amino acids. V lost 6 bases and J lost 4, with 16 bases in between. Molecular barcoding with unique molecular identifiers was used for the TCRbeta library. Each CDR3 protein is one row after TCRdb ran MiXCR on the PCR reads. The data contain 700,000 to 950,000 distinct CDR3 sequences, approximately 15% of them seen just once; the ten biggest clones take up approximately 5%. Study-level points and caveats: In some patients, recipient T cells and intrathymic progenitors surviving conditioning explained high day-60 diversity. T-cell counts and diversity at one year post-transplant came mainly from newly produced T cells.

The material was PBMCs, mostly from graft donor cells, obtained 360 days after TCRalphabeta/CD19-depleted stem cell transplant. The origin of this receptor is a male patient under 18 who had a stem cell transplant for acute lymphoblastic leukemia, so the T cells may come from the graft donor. The rearrangement uses TRBV14 and TRBJ2-7; D is possibly TRBD2 (6 bases). The CDR3 loop is CASRFSGGRYEQYF. CDR3 in DNA: TGTGCCAGCAGATTTTCAGGAGGGAGATACGAGCAGTACTTC. The variable domain in full, completed from reference TRBV14 and TRBJ2-7, reads EAGVTQFPSHSVIEKGQTVTLRCDPISGHDNLYWYRRVMGKEIKFLLHFVKESKQDESGMPNNRFLAERTGGTYSTLKVQPAELEDSGVYFCASRFSGGRYEQYFGPGTRLTVT.